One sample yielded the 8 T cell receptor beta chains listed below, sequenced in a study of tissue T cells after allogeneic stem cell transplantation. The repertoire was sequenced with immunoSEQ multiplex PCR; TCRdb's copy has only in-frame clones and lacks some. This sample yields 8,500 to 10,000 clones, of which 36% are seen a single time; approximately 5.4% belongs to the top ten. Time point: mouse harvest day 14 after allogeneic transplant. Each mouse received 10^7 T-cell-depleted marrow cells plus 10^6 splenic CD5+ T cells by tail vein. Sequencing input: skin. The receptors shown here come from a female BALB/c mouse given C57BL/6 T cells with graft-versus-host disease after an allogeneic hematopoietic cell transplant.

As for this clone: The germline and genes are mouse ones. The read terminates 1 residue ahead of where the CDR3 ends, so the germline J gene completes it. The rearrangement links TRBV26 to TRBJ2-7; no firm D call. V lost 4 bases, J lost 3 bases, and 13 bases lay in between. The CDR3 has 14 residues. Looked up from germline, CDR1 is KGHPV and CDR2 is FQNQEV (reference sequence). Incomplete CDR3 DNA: TGTGCCAGCAGTCCCGGACGGGTAATCTATGAACAGTAC. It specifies CASSPGRVIYEQY. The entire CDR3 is CASSPGRVIYEQYF.

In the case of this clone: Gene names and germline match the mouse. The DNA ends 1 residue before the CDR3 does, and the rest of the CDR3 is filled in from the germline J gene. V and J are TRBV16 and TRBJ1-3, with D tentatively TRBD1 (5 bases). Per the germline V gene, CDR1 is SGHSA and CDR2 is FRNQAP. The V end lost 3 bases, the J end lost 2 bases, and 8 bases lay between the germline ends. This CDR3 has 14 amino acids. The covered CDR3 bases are TGTGCAAGCAGCTTGGGGGGGGCTGGAAATACGCTCTAT. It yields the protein CASSLGGAGNTLY. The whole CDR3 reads CASSLGGAGNTLYF.

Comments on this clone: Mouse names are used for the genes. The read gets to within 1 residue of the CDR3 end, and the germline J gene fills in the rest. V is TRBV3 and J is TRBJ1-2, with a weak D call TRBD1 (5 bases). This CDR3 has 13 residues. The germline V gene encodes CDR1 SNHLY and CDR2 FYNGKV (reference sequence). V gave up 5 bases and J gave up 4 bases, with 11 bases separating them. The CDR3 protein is CASSRVGGSDYTF. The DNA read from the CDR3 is TGTGCCAGCAGCCGGGTGGGGGGCTCCGACTACACC.

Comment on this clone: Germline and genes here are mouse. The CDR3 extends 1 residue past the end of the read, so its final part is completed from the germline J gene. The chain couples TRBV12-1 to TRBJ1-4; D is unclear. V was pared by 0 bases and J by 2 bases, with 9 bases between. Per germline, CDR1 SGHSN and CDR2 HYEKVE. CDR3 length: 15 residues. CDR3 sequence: CASSLEGLSNERLFF. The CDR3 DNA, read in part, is TGTGCCAGCTCTCTCGAGGGCTTGTCCAACGAAAGATTATTT.

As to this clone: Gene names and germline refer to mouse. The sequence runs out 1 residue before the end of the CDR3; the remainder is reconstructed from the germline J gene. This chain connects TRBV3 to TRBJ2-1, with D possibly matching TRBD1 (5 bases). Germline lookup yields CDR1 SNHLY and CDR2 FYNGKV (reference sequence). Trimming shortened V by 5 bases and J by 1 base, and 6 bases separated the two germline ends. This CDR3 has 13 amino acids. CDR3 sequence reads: CASSHRNYAEQFF. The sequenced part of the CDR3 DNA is TGTGCCAGCAGCCACAGGAACTATGCTGAGCAGTTC.

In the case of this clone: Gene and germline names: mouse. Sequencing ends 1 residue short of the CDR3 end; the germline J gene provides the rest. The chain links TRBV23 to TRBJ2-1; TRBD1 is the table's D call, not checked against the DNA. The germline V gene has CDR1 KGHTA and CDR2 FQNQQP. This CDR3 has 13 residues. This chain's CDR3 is CSSSRGDYAEQFF. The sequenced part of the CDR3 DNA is TGCTCCAGCAGTCGAGGGGACTATGCTGAGCAGTTC.

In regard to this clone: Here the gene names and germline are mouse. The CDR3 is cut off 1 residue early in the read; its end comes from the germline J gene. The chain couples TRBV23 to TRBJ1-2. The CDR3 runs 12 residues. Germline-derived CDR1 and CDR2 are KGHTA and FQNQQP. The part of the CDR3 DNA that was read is TGCTCCAGCAGTCGTGCAAACTCCGACTACACC. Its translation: CSSSRANSDYT. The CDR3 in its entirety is CSSSRANSDYTF.

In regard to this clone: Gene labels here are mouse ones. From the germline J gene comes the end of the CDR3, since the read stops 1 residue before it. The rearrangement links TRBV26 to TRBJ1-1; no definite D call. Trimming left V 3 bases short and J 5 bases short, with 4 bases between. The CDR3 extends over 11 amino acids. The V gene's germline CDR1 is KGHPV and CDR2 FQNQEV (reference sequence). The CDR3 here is CASSLQTEVFF. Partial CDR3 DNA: TGTGCCAGCAGTCTTCAAACAGAAGTCTTC.